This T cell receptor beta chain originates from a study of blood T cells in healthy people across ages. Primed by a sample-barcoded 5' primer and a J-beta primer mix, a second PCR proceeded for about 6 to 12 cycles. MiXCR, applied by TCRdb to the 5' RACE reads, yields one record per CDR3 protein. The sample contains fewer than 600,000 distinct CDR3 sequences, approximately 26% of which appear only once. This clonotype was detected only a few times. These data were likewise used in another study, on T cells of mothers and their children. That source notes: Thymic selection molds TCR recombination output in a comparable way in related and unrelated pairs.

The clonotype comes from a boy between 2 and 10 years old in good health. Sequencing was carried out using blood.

The CDR3: CASSEGQGGGNIQYF. The CDR3 bases are TGTGCCAGCAGCGAGGGACAGGGTGGGGGAAACATTCAGTACTTC. The chain employs TRBV9 and TRBJ2-4; 9 nucleotides agree with TRBD1. Trimming cost V 3 bases and J 6 bases; bases outside gene matches: 7. CDR1 is SGDLS, CDR2 YYNGEE, per germline. The length of the CDR3 is 15 residues. Full variable domain (rest looked up from reference TRBV9 and TRBJ2-4): DSGVTQTPKHLITATGQRVTLRCSPRSGDLSVYWYQQSLDQGLQFLIQYYNGEERAKGNILERFSAQQFPDLHSELNLSSLELGDSALYFCASSEGQGGGNIQYFGAGTRLSVL.